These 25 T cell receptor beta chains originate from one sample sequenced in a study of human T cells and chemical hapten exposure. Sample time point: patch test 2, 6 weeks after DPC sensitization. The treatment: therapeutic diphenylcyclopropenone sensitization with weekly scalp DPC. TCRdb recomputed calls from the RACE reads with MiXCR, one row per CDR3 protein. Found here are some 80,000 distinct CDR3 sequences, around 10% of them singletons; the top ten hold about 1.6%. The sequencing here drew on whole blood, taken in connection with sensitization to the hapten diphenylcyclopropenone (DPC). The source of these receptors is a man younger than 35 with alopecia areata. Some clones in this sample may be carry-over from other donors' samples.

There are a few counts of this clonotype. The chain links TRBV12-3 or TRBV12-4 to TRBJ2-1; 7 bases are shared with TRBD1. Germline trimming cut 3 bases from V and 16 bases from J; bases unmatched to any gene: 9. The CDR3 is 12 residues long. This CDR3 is CASSFLRDSTFF. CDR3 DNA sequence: TGTGCCAGCAGTTTTCTAAGGGACAGCACATTCTTC.

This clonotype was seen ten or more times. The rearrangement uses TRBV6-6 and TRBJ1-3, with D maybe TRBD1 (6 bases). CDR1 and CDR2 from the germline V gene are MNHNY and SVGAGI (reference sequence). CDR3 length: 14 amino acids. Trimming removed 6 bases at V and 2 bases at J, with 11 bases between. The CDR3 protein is CASSNRETGNTIYF. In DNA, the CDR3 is TGTGCCAGCAGCAACAGGGAAACTGGAAACACCATATATTTT.

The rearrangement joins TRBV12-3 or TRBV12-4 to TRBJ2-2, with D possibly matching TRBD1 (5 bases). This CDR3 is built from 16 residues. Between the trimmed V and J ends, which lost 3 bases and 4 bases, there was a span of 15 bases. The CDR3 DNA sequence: TGTGCCAGCAGTTTTGGAACCGCAGGGTTCACCGGGGAGCTGTTTTTT. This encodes CASSFGTAGFTGELFF.

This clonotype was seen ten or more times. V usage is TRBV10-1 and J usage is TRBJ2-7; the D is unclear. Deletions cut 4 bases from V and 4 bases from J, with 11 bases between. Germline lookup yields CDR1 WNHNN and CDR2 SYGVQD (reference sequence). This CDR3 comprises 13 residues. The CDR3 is CASSGSLTYEQYF. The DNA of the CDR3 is TGCGCCAGCAGTGGCAGCCTTACTTACGAGCAGTACTTC.

CDR3 residues: CASSLDQQGRYNEQFF. The CDR3, as DNA: TGTGCCAGCAGCTTAGACCAACAGGGGCGGTACAATGAGCAGTTCTTC. The gene calls are TRBV11-2 and TRBJ2-1, with TRBD1 matching over 7 bases. CDR1 and CDR2 from the germline V gene are SGHAT and FQNNGV. CDR3 length: 16 residues. Trimming removed 0 bases from V and 4 bases from J; junction bases left unmatched: 6.

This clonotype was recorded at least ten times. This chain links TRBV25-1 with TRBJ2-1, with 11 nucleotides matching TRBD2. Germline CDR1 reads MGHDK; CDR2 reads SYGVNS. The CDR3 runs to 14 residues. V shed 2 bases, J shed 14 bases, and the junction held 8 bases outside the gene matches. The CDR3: CASSEAIAGGPKFF. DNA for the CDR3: TGTGCCAGCAGTGAAGCAATAGCGGGGGGGCCGAAGTTCTTC. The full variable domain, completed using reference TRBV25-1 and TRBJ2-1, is EADIYQTPRYLVIGTGKKITLECSQTMGHDKMYWYQQDPGMELHLIHYSYGVNSTEKGDLSSESTVSRIRTEHFPLTLESARPSHTSQYLCASSEAIAGGPKFFGPGTRLTVL.

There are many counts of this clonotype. The CDR3 bases are TGTGCCAGTAGTATAGTGGGGACAGGGACATCGAATTTTTACAATGAGCAGTTCTTC. Its translation is CASSIVGTGTSNFYNEQFF. This chain connects TRBV19 to TRBJ2-1; TRBD1 aligns across 9 bases. Germline CDR1 and CDR2: LNHDA and SQIVND (reference sequence). The trim removed 1 base at V and 4 bases at J, leaving 14 bases unmatched. The CDR3 loop spans 19 amino acids.

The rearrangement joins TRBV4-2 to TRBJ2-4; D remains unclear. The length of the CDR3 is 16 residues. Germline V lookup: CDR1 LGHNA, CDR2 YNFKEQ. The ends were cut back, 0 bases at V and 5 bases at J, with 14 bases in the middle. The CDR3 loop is CASSQEVGLTQNIQYF. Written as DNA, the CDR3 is TGTGCCAGCAGCCAAGAGGTGGGCCTCACACAAAACATTCAGTACTTC.

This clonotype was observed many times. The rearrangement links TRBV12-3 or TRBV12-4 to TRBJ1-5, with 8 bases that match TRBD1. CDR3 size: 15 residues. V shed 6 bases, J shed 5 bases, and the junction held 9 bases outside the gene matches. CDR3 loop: CASSTGQGLDQPQHF. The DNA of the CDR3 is TGTGCCAGCAGCACCGGACAGGGACTCGATCAGCCCCAGCATTTT.

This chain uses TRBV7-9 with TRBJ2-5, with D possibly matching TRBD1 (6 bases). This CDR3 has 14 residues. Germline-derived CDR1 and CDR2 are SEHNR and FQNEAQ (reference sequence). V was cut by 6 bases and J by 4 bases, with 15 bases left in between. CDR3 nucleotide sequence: TGTGCCAGCAGACATTCCTGGGGGCCAGAGACCCAGTACTTC. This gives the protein CASRHSWGPETQYF. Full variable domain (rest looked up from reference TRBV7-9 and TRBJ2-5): DTGVSQNPRHKITKRGQNVTFRCDPISEHNRLYWYRQTLGQGPEFLTYFQNEAQLEKSRLLSDRFSAERPKGSFSTLEIQRTEQGDSAMYLCASRHSWGPETQYFGPGTRLLVL.

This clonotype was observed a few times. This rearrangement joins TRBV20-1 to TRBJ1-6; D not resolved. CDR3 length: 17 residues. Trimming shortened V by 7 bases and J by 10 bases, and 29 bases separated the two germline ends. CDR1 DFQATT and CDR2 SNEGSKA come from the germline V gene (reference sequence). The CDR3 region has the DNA TGCAGTGTCGGGAAAAGACATGGCGGAGTAATCCCCTCACCCCTCCACTTT. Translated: CSVGKRHGGVIPSPLHF.

The CDR3 bases are TGTGCCAGCAGCCCCGGGACAGTCCTCACCGGGGAGCTGTTTTTT. Translating it yields CASSPGTVLTGELFF. The rearrangement links TRBV28 to TRBJ2-2; 7 bases fit TRBD1. Germline CDR1 reads MDHEN; CDR2 reads SYDVKM. The CDR3 runs 15 residues. Trimming cost V 6 bases and J 4 bases; bases outside gene matches: 8.

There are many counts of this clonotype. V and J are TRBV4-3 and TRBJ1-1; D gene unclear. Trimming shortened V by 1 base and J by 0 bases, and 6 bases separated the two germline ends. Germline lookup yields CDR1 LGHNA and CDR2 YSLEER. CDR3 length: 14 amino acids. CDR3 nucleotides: TGCGCCAGCAGCCAAGGATCCCTGAACACTGAAGCTTTCTTT. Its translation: CASSQGSLNTEAFF.

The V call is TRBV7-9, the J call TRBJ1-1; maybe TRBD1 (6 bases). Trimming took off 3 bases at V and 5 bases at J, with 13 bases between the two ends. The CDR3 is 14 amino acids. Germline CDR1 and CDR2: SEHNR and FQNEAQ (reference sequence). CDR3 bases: TGTGCCAGCAGCTTGAGGGGGGCGCGGACTGAAGCTTTCTTT. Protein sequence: CASSLRGARTEAFF.

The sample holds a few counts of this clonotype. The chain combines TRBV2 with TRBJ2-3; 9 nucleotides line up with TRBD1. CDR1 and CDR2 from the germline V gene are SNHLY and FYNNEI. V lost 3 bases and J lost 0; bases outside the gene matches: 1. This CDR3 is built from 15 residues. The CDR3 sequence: CASSEDRGSTDTQYF. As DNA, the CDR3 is TGTGCCAGCAGTGAGGACAGGGGAAGCACAGATACGCAGTATTTT.

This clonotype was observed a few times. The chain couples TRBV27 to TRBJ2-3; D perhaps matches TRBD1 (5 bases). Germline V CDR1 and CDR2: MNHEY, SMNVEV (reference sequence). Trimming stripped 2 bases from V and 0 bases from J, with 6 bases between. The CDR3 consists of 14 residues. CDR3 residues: CASSLGASTDTQYF. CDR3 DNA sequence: TGTGCCAGCAGTTTAGGGGCTAGCACAGATACGCAGTATTTT.

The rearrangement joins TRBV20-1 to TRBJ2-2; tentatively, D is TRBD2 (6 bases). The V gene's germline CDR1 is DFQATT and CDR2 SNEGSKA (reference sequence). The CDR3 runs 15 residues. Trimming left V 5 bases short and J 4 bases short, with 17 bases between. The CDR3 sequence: CSAGTTGEPTGELFF. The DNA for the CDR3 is TGCAGTGCTGGCACTACGGGGGAGCCCACCGGGGAGCTGTTTTTT.

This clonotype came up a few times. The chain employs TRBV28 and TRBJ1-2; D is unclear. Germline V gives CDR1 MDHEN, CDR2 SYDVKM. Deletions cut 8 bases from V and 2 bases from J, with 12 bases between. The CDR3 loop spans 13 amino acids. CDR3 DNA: TGTGCCAGCTTGGTCGGACCGAACTATGGCTACACCTTC. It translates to CASLVGPNYGYTF.

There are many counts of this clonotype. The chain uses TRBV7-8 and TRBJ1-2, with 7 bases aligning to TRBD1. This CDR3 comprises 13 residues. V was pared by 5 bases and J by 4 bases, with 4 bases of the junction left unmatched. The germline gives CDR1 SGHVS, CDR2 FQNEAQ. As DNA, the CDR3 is TGTGCCAGCAGCCCCGGGACAGCCTATGGCTACACCTTC. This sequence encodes CASSPGTAYGYTF.

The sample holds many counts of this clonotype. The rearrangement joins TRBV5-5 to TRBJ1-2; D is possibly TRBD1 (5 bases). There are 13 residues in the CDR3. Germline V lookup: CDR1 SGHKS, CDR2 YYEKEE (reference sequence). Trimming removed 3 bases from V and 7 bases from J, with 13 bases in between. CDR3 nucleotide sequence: TGTGCCAGCAGCTGGGGGACTGGTGGTGGCTACACCTTC. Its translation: CASSWGTGGGYTF.

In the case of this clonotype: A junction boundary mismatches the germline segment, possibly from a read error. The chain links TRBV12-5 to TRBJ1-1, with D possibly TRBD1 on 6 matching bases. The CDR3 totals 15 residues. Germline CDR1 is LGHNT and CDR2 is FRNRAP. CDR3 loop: CASGLVTGKNTQAFF. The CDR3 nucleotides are TGTGCTAGTGGTTTGGTAACAGGGAAGAACACTCAAGCTTTCTTT.

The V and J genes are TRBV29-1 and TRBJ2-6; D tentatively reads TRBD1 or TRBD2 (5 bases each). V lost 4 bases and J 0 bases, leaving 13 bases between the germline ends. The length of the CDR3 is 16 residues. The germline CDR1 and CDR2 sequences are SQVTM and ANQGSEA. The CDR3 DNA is TGCAGCGTTGCCAGGGACCTAGACTCTGGGGCCAACGTCCTGACTTTC. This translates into CSVARDLDSGANVLTF. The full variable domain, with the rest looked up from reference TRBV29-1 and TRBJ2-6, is SAVISQKPSRDICQRGTSLTIQCQVDSQVTMMFWYRQQPGQSLTLIATANQGSEATYESGFVIDKFPISRPNLTFSTLTVSNMSPEDSSIYLCSVARDLDSGANVLTFGAGSRLTVL.

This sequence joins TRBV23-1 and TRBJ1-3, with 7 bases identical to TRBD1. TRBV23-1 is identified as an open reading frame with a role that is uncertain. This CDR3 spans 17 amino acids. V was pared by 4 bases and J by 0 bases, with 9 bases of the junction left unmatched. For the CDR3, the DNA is TGCGCCAGCAGTCCCAATTCGGACAGGAGCTCTGGAAACACCATATATTTT. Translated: CASSPNSDRSSGNTIYF.

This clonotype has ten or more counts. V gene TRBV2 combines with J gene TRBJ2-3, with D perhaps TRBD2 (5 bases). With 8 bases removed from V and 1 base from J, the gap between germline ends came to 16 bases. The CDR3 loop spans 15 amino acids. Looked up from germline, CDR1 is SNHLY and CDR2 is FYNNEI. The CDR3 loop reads CASVPRGFGTDTQYF. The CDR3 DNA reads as TGTGCCAGCGTGCCCAGAGGGTTTGGCACAGATACGCAGTATTTT.

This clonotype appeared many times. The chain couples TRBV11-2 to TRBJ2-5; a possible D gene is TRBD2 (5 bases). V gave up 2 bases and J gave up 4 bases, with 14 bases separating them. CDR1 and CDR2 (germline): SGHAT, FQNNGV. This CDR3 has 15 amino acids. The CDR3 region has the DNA TGTGCCAGCAGCTTAAGACCGAGGGCTGGAGAGACCCAGTACTTC. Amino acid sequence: CASSLRPRAGETQYF.